The text below deals with one T cell receptor beta chain. Its antigen remains undetermined. There are no base qualities to consult, and no much larger clone falls within one base. Taken from cysteine to phenylalanine, the CDR3 has 15 residues. This entry keeps only the CDR3 DNA: 45 bases, framed from base 1. Germline trimming: 4 bases from V, 7 bases from J; junction bases outside gene matches: 11. Looking up the germline V gene yields CDR1 SNHLY and CDR2 FYNNEI. The sample belongs to a study of OX40 agonist ivuxolimab in advanced cancers. Context from the whole study: The costimulatory receptor OX40 (CD134) was targeted by ivuxolimab, a fully human IgG2 agonistic monoclonal antibody. Peripheral TCRbeta sequencing was intended to test whether TCR sequence diversity was altered and clonal T-cell expansion was caused by ivuxolimab. Prior anti-PD-1, anti-PD-L1 or anti-CTLA-4 therapy was permitted, and about two fifths of dose-escalation patients had received checkpoint inhibitors. Intravenous ivuxolimab was administered to patients every 2 weeks at six dose levels: 0.01, 0.1, 0.3, 1.5, 3 and 10 mg/kg. Three dose-escalation patients achieved partial responses, one with hepatocellular carcinoma and two with cutaneous melanoma. A male proportion of 70% to 90% and a mean age of 60 years, ranging from about 20 to 80, were recorded for the dose-escalation cohort. The paper covers the monotherapy dose-escalation part of the phase I ivuxolimab trial, which included N of about 51 patients. Among the roughly 54 dose-escalation patients, some 20 had hepatocellular carcinoma, 15 or so melanoma, 9 renal cell carcinoma and 9 head and neck cancer.

The trial excluded patients who had a history of autoimmune disease or were on systemic immunosuppression. Peripheral blood for TCR sequencing was collected from all dose cohorts at baseline, on cycle 4 day 1, and on cycle 7 day 1. The samples were drawn from a first-in-human, open-label, multicenter phase I dose-escalation trial of ivuxolimab. Adults with locally advanced or metastatic melanoma, renal cell, hepatocellular, or head and neck squamous cell carcinoma were enrolled in the trial. Before TCR sequencing, CD4+ and CD8+ T cells were separately sorted from peripheral blood. On the study overall, not on this receptor specifically: Low levels of normalized T-cell clonal expansion were also seen in some patients who did not respond. The antigen specificity of the peripheral T cells that underwent clonal expansion was not determined. After ivuxolimab, CD8+ T cells had more expanded clones than CD4+ T cells on average. At doses of 0.1 to 3.0 mg/kg, clonal expansion of both CD4+ and CD8+ blood T cells was observed from baseline to week 6. In the 0.1-3.0 mg/kg groups, partial responders were among the patients with the lowest normalized peripheral clonal expansion, particularly in CD8+ T cells.

To sequence the TCRbeta CDR3 region, genomic DNA was isolated from the sorted cells. The immunoSEQ Assay was used to sequence the TCRbeta CDR3 regions. As stored in TCRdb, this immuneACCESS dataset retains in-frame rearrangements with V and J assigned. A fraction of the clones does not appear; measured against another copy, unresolved V genes explain less than half of the discrepancy, and the remainder lacks a known reason. Counted in this sample were about 81,000 clones; 80% to 90% of them appeared once. 5.5% to 7% of the sample is held by the ten biggest clonotypes. The sequencing used CD4+ or CD8+ T cells sorted from blood, collected in a trial of the OX40 agonist ivuxolimab. Recombination joined TRBV2 with TRBJ1-2, with TRBD1 identical over 8 junction bases. This TCR came from an adult with an advanced solid tumor such as melanoma, head and neck, liver or kidney cancer. The DNA sequence follows: TGTGCCAGCAGTGTCCTGGACAGGGCAATTGGTGGCTACACCTTC. It translates as CASSVLDRAIGGYTF.